This T cell receptor beta chain originates from a study of read filtering for tumor transcriptome and immune sequencing. Molecular barcoded adaptors covering alpha/delta and beta/gamma chains were used on roughly 370 ng RNA. Via MiXCR, TCRdb re-called the reads, giving one row per CDR3 protein. Counted here are tens of thousands of distinct CDR3 sequences, approximately 15% occurring once; the ten biggest clones make up around a quarter. From germline, CDR1 is GTSNPN and CDR2 SVGIG (reference sequence). The CDR3 consists of 13 residues. Trimming stripped 0 bases from V and 4 bases from J, with 7 bases between.

Specimen: a population of CD138-negative cells sorted from bone marrow. This receptor was obtained from a donor at least 40 years old with multiple myeloma. The chain couples TRBV30 to TRBJ1-5; D gene unclear. CDR3 nucleotide sequence: TGTGCCTGGAGTGTCGAGCTTAATCAGCCCCAGCATTTT. Protein: CAWSVELNQPQHF.